The clone carrying this T cell receptor (beta chain) was found a few times. How the authors handled the data: From reference gene primer amplification, estimates of nucleated cell counts were derived. The table came from immunoSEQ multiplex PCR; TCRdb's copy has only in-frame clones and leaves some out. V, J and clone size derive from that table, while D and trimming were established from the DNA sequence. Of 90,000 to 100,000 clones in the sample, 84% were seen once. These data originate in a study of blood T cell repertoires in COVID-19. Study background: Some COVID-19 samples were acute and others convalescent; all came from the United States, Italy and Spain. T cells, B-cell-depleted T cells, or PBMCs provided the cDNA or gDNA that served as material.

Germline V CDR1 and CDR2: SGDLS, YYNGEE. CDR3 length equals 15 residues. Trimming took 3 bases from V and 8 from J, leaving 18 bases between them. This clonotype originated in a man in his 70s with active or convalescent COVID-19. The sample comprised peripheral blood. This chain links TRBV9 with TRBJ1-3, with D possibly TRBD1 on 6 matching bases. CDR3 nucleotides: TGTGCCAGCAGCGCCTCAAGGGGGATCGGGGACACCATATATTTT. It specifies CASSASRGIGDTIYF. Together with reference TRBV9 and TRBJ1-3, the CDR3 gives the full variable domain: DSGVTQTPKHLITATGQRVTLRCSPRSGDLSVYWYQQSLDQGLQFLIQYYNGEERAKGNILERFSAQQFPDLHSELNLSSLELGDSALYFCASSASRGIGDTIYFGEGSWLTVV.